One and the same sample provided the 14 T cell receptor beta chains below, sequenced in a study of blood T cell repertoires in COVID-19. Assay used: immunoSEQ multiplex PCR; TCRdb lists only in-frame clones, some missing. The sample has a few hundred thousand clones; 86% are singletons. The sample consisted of peripheral blood. Every receptor here comes from a woman between 50 and 59 years old with acute or convalescent COVID-19.

The rearrangement links TRBV4-3 to TRBJ1-2, with D possibly TRBD1 on 5 matching bases. Deletions cut 0 bases from V and 5 bases from J, with 10 bases between. Germline V lookup: CDR1 LGHNA, CDR2 YSLEER. This CDR3 is 14 amino acids long. CDR3 DNA: TGCGCCAGCAGCCAAGAGTGGGGCCCTTATGGCTACACCTTC. Translating gives CASSQEWGPYGYTF.

This chain links TRBV6-5 with TRBJ2-2; no clear D. Trimming shortened V by 2 bases and J by 0 bases, and 10 bases separated the two germline ends. The germline CDR1 and CDR2 sequences are MNHEY and SVGAGI. CDR3 length: 16 residues. DNA for the CDR3: TGTGCCAGCAGTTACATTGCGGATCCGAACACCGGGGAGCTGTTTTTT. Translating gives CASSYIADPNTGELFF.

This chain links TRBV18 with TRBJ1-4; TRBD1 matches at 9 bases. Germline V gene data show CDR1 as KGHSH and CDR2 as LQKENI. V was pared by 6 bases and J by 3 bases, with 2 bases of the junction left unmatched. The CDR3 extends over 14 amino acids. Written as DNA, the CDR3 is TGTGCCAGCTCGCGGGACAGGGCTAATGAAAAACTGTTTTTT. Translating it yields CASSRDRANEKLFF.

The rearrangement joins TRBV6-4 to TRBJ1-6; D gene unclear. Germline V CDR1 and CDR2: MRHNA, SNTAGT. Trimming pared 0 bases from V and 5 bases from J, leaving 11 bases between. CDR3 length equals 16 residues. CDR3 amino acids: CASSDSGGLHNSPLHF. CDR3 coding DNA: TGTGCCAGCAGTGACTCGGGAGGGTTACATAATTCACCCCTCCACTTT.

The chain carries TRBV7-9 and TRBJ1-2; perhaps TRBD1 as D (5 bases). V lost 1 base to trimming and J lost 8 bases, with 8 bases between them. Germline CDR1 and CDR2: SEHNR and FQNEAQ (reference sequence). The length of the CDR3 is 12 residues. The CDR3 bases are TGTGCCAGCAGCTTAGGACAGTCCGGCTACACCTTC. This sequence encodes CASSLGQSGYTF.

This clone occurred once. This chain connects TRBV18 to TRBJ1-3; the D is unclear. From germline, CDR1 is KGHSH and CDR2 LQKENI. Trimming removed 5 bases from V and 2 bases from J, with 10 bases in between. CDR3 length: 14 amino acids. The CDR3 loop reads CASSDDITGNTIYF. Here the CDR3 DNA reads TGTGCCAGCTCAGACGACATTACTGGAAACACCATATATTTT.

This chain links TRBV5-1 with TRBJ2-7, with 11 bases matching TRBD2. The CDR3 is 15 residues long. Looked up from germline, CDR1 is SGHRS and CDR2 is YFSETQ. V lost 2 bases and J lost 3; bases outside the gene matches: 4. The DNA of the CDR3 is TGCGCCAGCAGCTTAGCTAGCGGGGGGATCTACGAGCAGTACTTC. This gives the protein CASSLASGGIYEQYF. Filled out from reference TRBV5-1 and TRBJ2-7, the complete variable domain reads KAGVTQTPRYLIKTRGQQVTLSCSPISGHRSVSWYQQTPGQGLQFLFEYFSETQRNKGNFPGRFSGRQFSNSRSEMNVSTLELGDSALYLCASSLASGGIYEQYFGPGTRLTVT.

V is TRBV7-3 and J is TRBJ2-1, with TRBD1 matching over 9 bases. The germline gives CDR1 SGHTA, CDR2 FQGTGA. This CDR3 spans 15 amino acids. The V gene end was trimmed by 3 bases and the J gene end by 1 base; junction bases not matched to a gene: 1. This CDR3 is CASSFGQGSYNEQFF. CDR3 nucleotides: TGTGCCAGCAGCTTTGGACAGGGGTCCTACAATGAGCAGTTCTTC.

This chain joins TRBV2 and TRBJ2-7, with TRBD2 identical over 11 bases. The V gene's germline CDR1 is SNHLY and CDR2 FYNNEI. The CDR3 totals 15 residues. J lost 0 bases, V lost 7 bases, and 5 bases had no gene match. The CDR3 coding sequence is TGTGCCAGCAAATTAGCGGGAGGGCTCTCCTACGAGCAGTACTTC. Translation gives CASKLAGGLSYEQYF.

The J gene is TRBJ2-3, the V gene TRBV12-5; no firm D call. The CDR3 sequence is 16 residues long. Trimming took 4 bases from V and 2 from J, leaving 16 bases between them. Germline CDR1 reads LGHNT; CDR2 reads FRNRAP. The CDR3 sequence: CASGSRLLRPTDTQYF. The CDR3 bases are TGTGCTAGTGGTTCTCGCCTGCTGCGGCCCACAGATACGCAGTATTTT.

The chain combines TRBV5-4 with TRBJ2-3; D may be TRBD2 (5 bases). The CDR3 spans 12 residues. V was clipped by 1 base and J by 8 bases, with 8 bases between them. Per germline, CDR1 SGHNT and CDR2 YYREEE (reference sequence). As DNA, the CDR3 is TGTGCCAGCAGCTTGAATGGACTTACGCAGTATTTT. Its protein product is CASSLNGLTQYF.

This chain connects TRBV7-9 to TRBJ2-6; D uncertain. Trimming left V 5 bases short and J 0 bases short, with 8 bases between. The CDR3 is 15 amino acids. Germline assignment: CDR1 SEHNR and CDR2 FQNEAQ (reference sequence). As DNA, the CDR3 is TGTGCCAGCAGCCCCGCCTACTCTGGGGCCAACGTCCTGACTTTC. It is translated as CASSPAYSGANVLTF.

The gene calls are TRBV11-3 and TRBJ2-1; 12 bases map to TRBD2. The V gene end was trimmed by 5 bases and the J gene end by 3 bases; junction bases not matched to a gene: 5. The V gene's germline CDR1 is SGHNT and CDR2 YENEEA. The CDR3 has 16 amino acids. The CDR3 spells CASSPSGGAHYNEQFF. Written as DNA, the CDR3 is TGTGCCAGCAGCCCTAGCGGGGGGGCGCACTACAATGAGCAGTTCTTC.

The chain joins TRBV3-1 (or the pseudogene TRBV3-2) to TRBJ2-1; 9 nucleotides match TRBD2. CDR1 LGHDT and CDR2 YNNKEL come from the germline V gene (reference sequence). The trim removed 0 bases at V and 15 bases at J, leaving 6 bases unmatched. This CDR3 has 13 residues. DNA for the CDR3: TGTGCCAGCAGCCAAGATCCGGCGGGGGGGCGGTTCTTC. Protein sequence: CASSQDPAGGRFF.